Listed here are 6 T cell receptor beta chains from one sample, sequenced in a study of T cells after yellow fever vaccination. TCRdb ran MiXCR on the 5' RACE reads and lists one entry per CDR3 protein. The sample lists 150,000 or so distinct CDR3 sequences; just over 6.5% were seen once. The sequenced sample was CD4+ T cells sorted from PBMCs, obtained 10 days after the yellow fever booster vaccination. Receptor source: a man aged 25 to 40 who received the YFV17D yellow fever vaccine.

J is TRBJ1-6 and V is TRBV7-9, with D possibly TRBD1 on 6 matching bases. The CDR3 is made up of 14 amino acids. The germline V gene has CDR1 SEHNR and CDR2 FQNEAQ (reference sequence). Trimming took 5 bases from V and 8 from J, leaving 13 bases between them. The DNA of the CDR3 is TGTGCCAGCAGCCACCAGGACAGAGATTCACCCCTCCACTTT. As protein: CASSHQDRDSPLHF.

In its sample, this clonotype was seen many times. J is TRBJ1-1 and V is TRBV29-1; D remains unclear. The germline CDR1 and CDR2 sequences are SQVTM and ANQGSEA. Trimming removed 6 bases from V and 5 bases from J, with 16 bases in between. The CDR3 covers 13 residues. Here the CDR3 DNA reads TGCAGCGTGCCCGGAACGGGATTGACTGAAGCTTTCTTT. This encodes CSVPGTGLTEAFF.

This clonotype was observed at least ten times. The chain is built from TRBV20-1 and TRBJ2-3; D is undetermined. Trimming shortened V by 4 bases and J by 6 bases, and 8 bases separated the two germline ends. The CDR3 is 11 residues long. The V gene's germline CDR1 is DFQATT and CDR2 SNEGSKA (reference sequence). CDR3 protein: CSATLGDTQYF. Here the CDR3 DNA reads TGCAGTGCTACACTCGGCGATACGCAGTATTTT.

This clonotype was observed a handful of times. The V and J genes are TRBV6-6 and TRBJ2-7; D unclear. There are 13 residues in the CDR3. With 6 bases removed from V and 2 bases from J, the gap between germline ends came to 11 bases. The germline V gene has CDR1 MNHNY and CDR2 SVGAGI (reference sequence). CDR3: CASREDDAYEQYF. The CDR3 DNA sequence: TGTGCCAGCAGAGAAGACGACGCCTACGAGCAGTACTTC.

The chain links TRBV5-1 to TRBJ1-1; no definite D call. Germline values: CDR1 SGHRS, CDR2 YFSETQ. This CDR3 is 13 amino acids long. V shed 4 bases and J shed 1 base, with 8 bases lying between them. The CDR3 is CASSPVRNTEAFF. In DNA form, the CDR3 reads TGCGCCAGCAGCCCAGTTCGGAACACTGAAGCTTTCTTT.

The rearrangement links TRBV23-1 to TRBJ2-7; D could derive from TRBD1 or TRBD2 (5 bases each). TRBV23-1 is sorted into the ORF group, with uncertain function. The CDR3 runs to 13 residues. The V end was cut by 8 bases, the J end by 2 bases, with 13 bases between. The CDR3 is CASGRDLPYEQYF. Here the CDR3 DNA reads TGCGCCAGCGGCCGGGACCTTCCCTACGAGCAGTACTTC.